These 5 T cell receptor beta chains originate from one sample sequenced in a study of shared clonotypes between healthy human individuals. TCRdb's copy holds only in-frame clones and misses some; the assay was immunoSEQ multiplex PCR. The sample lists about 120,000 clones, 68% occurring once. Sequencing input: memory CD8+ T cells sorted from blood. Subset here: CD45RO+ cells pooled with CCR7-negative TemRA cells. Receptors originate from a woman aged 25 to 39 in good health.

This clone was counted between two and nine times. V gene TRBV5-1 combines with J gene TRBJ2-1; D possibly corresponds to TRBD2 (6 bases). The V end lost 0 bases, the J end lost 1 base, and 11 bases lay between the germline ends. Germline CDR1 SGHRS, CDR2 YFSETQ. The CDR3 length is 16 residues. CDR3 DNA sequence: TGCGCCAGCAGCTTGGGGAGGGTCGGGTCCTACAATGAGCAGTTCTTC. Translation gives CASSLGRVGSYNEQFF.

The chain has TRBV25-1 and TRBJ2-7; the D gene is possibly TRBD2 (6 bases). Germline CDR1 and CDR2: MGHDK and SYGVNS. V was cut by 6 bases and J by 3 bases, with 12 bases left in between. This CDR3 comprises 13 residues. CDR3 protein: CASSGSGGYEQYF. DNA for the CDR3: TGTGCCAGCAGCGGGAGCGGCGGCTACGAGCAGTACTTC.

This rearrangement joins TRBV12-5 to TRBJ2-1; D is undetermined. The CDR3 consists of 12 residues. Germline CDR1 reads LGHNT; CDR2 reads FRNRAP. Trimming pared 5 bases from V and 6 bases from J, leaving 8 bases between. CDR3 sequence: CASGTLINEQFF. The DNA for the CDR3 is TGTGCTAGTGGTACCCTGATCAATGAGCAGTTCTTC. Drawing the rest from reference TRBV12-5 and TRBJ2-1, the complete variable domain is DARVTQTPRHKVTEMGQEVTMRCQPILGHNTVFWYRQTMMQGLELLAYFRNRAPLDDSGMPKDRFSAEMPDATLATLKIQPSEPRDSAVYFCASGTLINEQFFGPGTRLTVL.

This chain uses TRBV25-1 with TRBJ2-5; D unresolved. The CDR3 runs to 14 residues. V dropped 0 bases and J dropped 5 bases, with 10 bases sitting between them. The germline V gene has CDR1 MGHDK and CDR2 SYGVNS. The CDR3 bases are TGTGCCAGCAGTGAATATCAACCGGTGGAGACCCAGTACTTC. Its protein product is CASSEYQPVETQYF.

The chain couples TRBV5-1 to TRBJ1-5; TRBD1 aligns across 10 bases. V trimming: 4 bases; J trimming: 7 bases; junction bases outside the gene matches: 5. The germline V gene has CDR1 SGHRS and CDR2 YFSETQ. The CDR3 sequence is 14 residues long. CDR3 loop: CASSPGTGAQPQHF. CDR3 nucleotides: TGCGCCAGCAGCCCTGGGACAGGGGCACAGCCCCAGCATTTT.